Below, 30 T cell receptor beta chains from the same sample are listed, as sequenced in a study of blood T cell repertoires in COVID-19. Repertoires were generated with immunoSEQ multiplex PCR, while TCRdb's copy carries only in-frame clones and drops some. Of some 240,000 clones in the sample, 75% to 85% were seen once. The material sequenced was peripheral blood. The source of these receptors is a woman aged 80 or older with COVID-19, enrolled during active disease.

V and J are TRBV3-1 (or the pseudogene TRBV3-2) and TRBJ1-1, with 7 bases aligning to TRBD1. The ends lost 4 bases at V and 0 bases at J; junction bases unmatched: 8. CDR1 and CDR2 from the germline V gene are LGHDT and YNNKEL (reference sequence). This CDR3 has 16 amino acids. The CDR3 bases are TGTGCCAGCAGCCTTAAGGACAGGCTCATGAACACTGAAGCTTTCTTT. Protein product: CASSLKDRLMNTEAFF.

The chain's CDR3 is CASSPAPSGNGEQYF. The CDR3 DNA sequence: TGTGCCAGCAGCCCCGCCCCTAGCGGGAATGGCGAGCAGTACTTC. V gene TRBV5-4 combines with J gene TRBJ2-7; 9 bases align to TRBD2. This CDR3 is 15 amino acids long. Per the germline V gene, CDR1 is SGHNT and CDR2 is YYREEE (reference sequence). J lost 6 bases, V lost 4 bases, and 11 bases had no gene match.

A few counts support this clone. The chain has TRBV29-1 and TRBJ1-5, with 7 bases identical to TRBD1. V dropped 6 bases and J dropped 2; count of bases not matched to a gene: 10. CDR3 size: 15 residues. Germline V gene data show CDR1 as SQVTM and CDR2 as ANQGSEA. The CDR3 is CSVELGGAGNQPQHF. CDR3 sequence (DNA): TGCAGCGTCGAATTAGGGGGCGCGGGCAATCAGCCCCAGCATTTT.

V gene TRBV28 combines with J gene TRBJ2-3, with TRBD1 matching over 9 bases. Germline V gives CDR1 MDHEN, CDR2 SYDVKM. After removal of 1 base from V and 5 bases from J, the junction contained 4 bases not matched to a gene. This CDR3 is built from 15 residues. The CDR3 nucleotides are TGTGCCAGCAGTTTATCGGACAGGGGTCGAGATACGCAGTATTTT. Amino acids: CASSLSDRGRDTQYF. Full variable domain (outside the CDR3, taken from reference TRBV28 and TRBJ2-3): DVKVTQSSRYLVKRTGEKVFLECVQDMDHENMFWYRQDPGLGLRLIYFSYDVKMKEKGDIPEGYSVSREKKERFSLILESASTNQTSMYLCASSLSDRGRDTQYFGPGTRLTVL.

The chain has TRBV5-6 and TRBJ1-2, with D hard to call. This CDR3 is built from 12 residues. V was shortened by 2 bases and J by 8 bases, with 10 bases between the two germline ends. CDR1 and CDR2 (germline): SGHDT, YYEEEE. This chain's CDR3 is CASSFIREGYTF. For the CDR3, the DNA is TGTGCCAGCAGCTTTATTCGAGAAGGCTACACCTTC. The variable domain in full, completed from reference TRBV5-6 and TRBJ1-2, reads DAGVTQSPTHLIKTRGQQVTLRCSPKSGHDTVSWYQQALGQGPQFIFQYYEEEERQRGNFPDRFSGHQFPNYSSELNVNALLLGDSALYLCASSFIREGYTFGSGTRLTVV.

This clone was counted once. This sequence joins TRBV4-3 and TRBJ1-1; the D gene is possibly TRBD1 (6 bases). CDR1 is LGHNA, CDR2 YSLEER, per germline. This CDR3 region has 15 residues. The ends were cut back, 3 bases at V and 0 bases at J, with 11 bases in the middle. CDR3 region: CASSQGTGLNTEAFF. CDR3 nucleotides: TGCGCCAGCAGCCAGGGAACAGGGTTGAACACTGAAGCTTTCTTT.

V and J are TRBV2 and TRBJ2-2; TRBD1 matches at 10 bases. V trimming: 5 bases; J trimming: 4 bases; junction bases outside the gene matches: 7. The germline gives CDR1 SNHLY, CDR2 FYNNEI. The CDR3 sequence is 16 residues long. Written as DNA, the CDR3 is TGTGCCAGCAGTCTAGGGACAGGGGAGGCCACCGGGGAGCTGTTTTTT. Amino acid sequence: CASSLGTGEATGELFF.

This sequence joins TRBV15 and TRBJ1-1; 8 bases match TRBD1. Germline V lookup: CDR1 LNHNV, CDR2 YYDKDF (reference sequence). The junction had 9 bases not matched to a gene; V was cut back by 5 bases and J by 4 bases. The CDR3 is 15 amino acids. CDR3 residues: CATSPRTGLGTEAFF. The CDR3 region has the DNA TGTGCCACCAGCCCACGGACAGGGTTGGGCACTGAAGCTTTCTTT.

The chain has TRBV29-1 and TRBJ2-7, with 9 positions matching TRBD2. After removal of 4 bases from V and 6 bases from J, the junction contained 4 bases not matched to a gene. The CDR3 loop spans 12 amino acids. CDR1 is SQVTM, CDR2 ANQGSEA, per germline. Here the CDR3 reads CSVVAGGREQYF. CDR3 sequence (DNA): TGCAGCGTTGTCGCGGGAGGGCGCGAGCAGTACTTC.

J is TRBJ2-3 and V is TRBV2; D is possibly TRBD1 (7 bases). V was pared by 6 bases and J by 2 bases, with 18 bases between. Germline V gene data show CDR1 as SNHLY and CDR2 as FYNNEI. The CDR3 is made up of 16 amino acids. The CDR3: CASRLLAGQNTDTQYF. CDR3 DNA sequence: TGTGCCAGCAGGCTCCTGGCGGGACAGAACACAGATACGCAGTATTTT.

The rearrangement uses TRBV11-2 and TRBJ2-1; 7 bases are a match to TRBD1. The CDR3 is made up of 14 amino acids. The germline CDR1 and CDR2 sequences are SGHAT and FQNNGV. Trimming cost V 5 bases and J 12 bases; bases outside gene matches: 13. The CDR3 nucleotides are TGTGCCAGCAGCCCGACAGGGAGCGAGATGGGGCAGTTCTTC. Protein: CASSPTGSEMGQFF.

The chain uses TRBV3-1 (or the pseudogene TRBV3-2) and TRBJ1-1; D perhaps matches TRBD1 (6 bases). The CDR3 totals 14 residues. CDR1 and CDR2 (germline): LGHDT, YNNKEL (reference sequence). Trimming pared 2 bases from V and 4 bases from J, leaving 11 bases between. DNA of the CDR3: TGTGCCAGCAGCCAACTAGGACAGAGCACTGAAGCTTTCTTT. Translating it yields CASSQLGQSTEAFF.

This chain joins TRBV24-1 and TRBJ1-1; TRBD1 aligns across 7 bases. Unmatched junction bases numbered 11, after V lost 2 bases and J lost 6 bases. The CDR3 totals 16 residues. The V gene's germline CDR1 is KGHDR and CDR2 SFDVKD. The CDR3 region is CATSDSRTGSFPEAFF. The CDR3, as DNA: TGTGCCACCAGTGATTCCAGGACAGGATCGTTCCCTGAAGCTTTCTTT.

The chain employs TRBV5-4 and TRBJ2-3, with TRBD1 identical over 9 bases. The CDR3 has 14 residues. The V gene end was trimmed by 4 bases and the J gene end by 3 bases; junction bases not matched to a gene: 3. CDR1 is SGHNT and CDR2 is YYREEE in the germline V gene (reference sequence). The CDR3 DNA reads as TGTGCCAGCAGCCCGGGACAGGGTACAGATACGCAGTATTTT. Translated: CASSPGQGTDTQYF.

The genes are TRBV7-2 and TRBJ2-7, with D tentatively TRBD1 (6 bases). Germline lookup yields CDR1 SGHTA and CDR2 FQGNSA. Trimming pared 5 bases from V and 7 bases from J, leaving 15 bases between. This CDR3 is built from 13 residues. Here the CDR3 reads CASSVTGLGEQYF. Written as DNA, the CDR3 is TGTGCCAGCAGCGTCACAGGGCTCGGGGAGCAGTACTTC.

The J gene is TRBJ1-2, the V gene TRBV11-2; D gene unclear. The ends were cut back, 2 bases at V and 5 bases at J, with 15 bases in the middle. The CDR3 covers 15 residues. CDR1 and CDR2 from the germline V gene are SGHAT and FQNNGV. The DNA of the CDR3 is TGTGCCAGCAGCTTAACTGATACTCCGACTTATGGCTACACCTTC. Protein sequence: CASSLTDTPTYGYTF.

The rearrangement links TRBV6-5 to TRBJ1-1; the D is unclear. Trimming pared 4 bases from V and 6 bases from J, leaving 6 bases between. Germline CDR1 MNHEY, CDR2 SVGAGI. CDR3 size: 11 residues. CDR3 bases: TGTGCCAGCAGTTCCGTCCCTGAAGCTTTCTTT. Encoded protein: CASSSVPEAFF.

The chain carries TRBV19 and TRBJ1-5, with 11 bases fitting TRBD1. Germline V gene lookup returns CDR1 LNHDA and CDR2 SQIVND (reference sequence). The CDR3 is 16 residues long. V shed 4 bases and J 6 bases; nucleotides not matched to a gene: 8. This chain's CDR3 is CASSSSDRGRGQPQHF. For the CDR3, the DNA is TGTGCCAGTAGTAGCTCGGACAGGGGGCGAGGTCAGCCCCAGCATTTT. The whole variable domain, filled in from reference TRBV19 and TRBJ1-5, reads DGGITQSPKYLFRKEGQNVTLSCEQNLNHDAMYWYRQDPGQGLRLIYYSQIVNDFQKGDIAEGYSVSREKKESFPLTVTSAQKNPTAFYLCASSSSDRGRGQPQHFGDGTRLSIL.

This sequence joins TRBV30 and TRBJ2-7, with D possibly TRBD2 on 7 matching bases. The CDR3 has 12 residues. Germline V gene sequence: CDR1 GTSNPN, CDR2 SVGIG (reference sequence). The V gene lost 8 bases and the J gene lost 3 bases, with 14 bases spanning the gap. CDR3 bases: TGTGCCGCGGGGGCTACTAGCTACGAGCAGTACTTC. Its translation: CAAGATSYEQYF.

V usage is TRBV3-1 (or the pseudogene TRBV3-2) and J usage is TRBJ2-7, with TRBD2 identical over 12 bases. The CDR3 is 14 residues long. Losses at the gene ends were 1 base for V and 5 bases for J; bases not matched to a gene: 0. Germline loops: CDR1 LGHDT, CDR2 YNNKEL (reference sequence). The CDR3 loop reads CASSQGLAGDEQYF. The DNA of the CDR3 is TGTGCCAGCAGCCAAGGACTAGCGGGAGACGAGCAGTACTTC.

This chain joins TRBV6-5 and TRBJ2-7, with a possible D match to TRBD1 (6 bases). The CDR3 spans 15 residues. Trimming stripped 2 bases from V and 4 bases from J, with 15 bases between. Germline V CDR1 and CDR2: MNHEY, SVGAGI. CDR3 residues: CASSYKWDTGYEQYF. The CDR3 region has the DNA TGTGCCAGCAGTTACAAATGGGACACAGGTTACGAGCAGTACTTC.

The genes are TRBV11-2 and TRBJ1-4; D is possibly TRBD1 (5 bases). Per germline, CDR1 SGHAT and CDR2 FQNNGV. The CDR3 spans 15 residues. The germline V and J ends were trimmed by 5 bases and 4 bases, with 14 bases remaining between them. CDR3 DNA: TGTGCCAGCAGCCCCGGGACGGGAGTTAATGAAAAACTGTTTTTT. The encoded protein is CASSPGTGVNEKLFF.

Here the CDR3 DNA reads TGTGCCAGCAGCCAGCCGGGGGGGTACAATGAGCAGTTCTTC. Translation gives CASSQPGGYNEQFF. The chain combines TRBV3-1 (or the pseudogene TRBV3-2) with TRBJ2-1; TRBD2 aligns across 8 bases. The CDR3 is made up of 14 amino acids. J lost 4 bases, V lost 3 bases, and 2 bases had no gene match. Germline assignment: CDR1 LGHDT and CDR2 YNNKEL (reference sequence).

The chain has TRBV4-1 and TRBJ2-5; 7 bases are shared with TRBD2. This CDR3 is 15 amino acids long. J was trimmed by 5 bases and V by 0 bases; bases with no gene match: 6. Germline CDR1 is MGHRA and CDR2 is YSYEKL. CDR3 DNA: TGCGCCAGCAGCCAAGAACACGGGGGGTTCGAGACCCAGTACTTC. It codes for CASSQEHGGFETQYF.

The J gene is TRBJ2-2, the V gene TRBV7-3; 8 bases agree with TRBD1. From germline, CDR1 is SGHTA and CDR2 FQGTGA. The CDR3 has 14 amino acids. The V and J ends lost 6 bases and 5 bases, in that order; junction bases with no gene match: 5. CDR3 region: CASSDRGLTGELFF. CDR3 bases: TGTGCCAGCAGTGACAGGGGCCTAACCGGGGAGCTGTTTTTT.

This clone was counted once. V usage is TRBV9 and J usage is TRBJ2-1; TRBD2 agrees at 8 bases. Trimming took 3 bases from V and 7 from J; bases not matched to a gene: 15. The CDR3 runs 17 residues. The germline V gene encodes CDR1 SGDLS and CDR2 YYNGEE. The CDR3: CASSEGPGRGPLNEQFF. CDR3 DNA: TGTGCCAGCAGCGAAGGACCCGGGAGGGGACCACTTAATGAGCAGTTCTTC.

The chain combines TRBV4-2 with TRBJ2-7; TRBD1 agrees at 9 bases. Germline V gives CDR1 LGHNA, CDR2 YNFKEQ. The CDR3 loop spans 16 amino acids. After removal of 0 bases from V and 3 bases from J, the junction contained 6 bases not matched to a gene. The CDR3 DNA is TGTGCCAGCAGCCAAGATCTAGGGACAGGGATCTACGAGCAGTACTTC. This encodes CASSQDLGTGIYEQYF.

The CDR3 protein is CASSYYSGTGRTGELFF. Here the CDR3 DNA reads TGTGCCAGCAGCTATTATTCCGGGACAGGGAGGACCGGGGAGCTGTTTTTT. This rearrangement joins TRBV7-9 to TRBJ2-2, with 9 bases that match TRBD1. The junction had 11 bases not matched to a gene; V was cut back by 4 bases and J by 5 bases. Per germline, CDR1 SEHNR and CDR2 FQNEAQ (reference sequence). The CDR3 runs to 17 residues.

The chain is built from TRBV19 and TRBJ2-3, with D tentatively TRBD2 (6 bases). V lost 2 bases and J lost 8, with 8 bases in between. The CDR3 has 12 residues. CDR1 is LNHDA, CDR2 SQIVND, per germline (reference sequence). The chain's CDR3 is CASSIKEGTQYF. CDR3 bases: TGTGCCAGTAGTATAAAGGAGGGTACGCAGTATTTT.

The chain uses TRBV27 and TRBJ1-2, with 8 bases that match TRBD1. V gave up 6 bases and J gave up 8 bases; unmatched junction bases: 5. The CDR3 consists of 12 residues. Germline assignment: CDR1 MNHEY and CDR2 SMNVEV (reference sequence). As DNA, the CDR3 is TGTGCCAGCAGAGTACGACAGGGGGGCTACACCTTC. Protein: CASRVRQGGYTF.